Below, 9 T cell receptor beta chains from the same sample are listed, as sequenced in a study of T cell repertoires in aging, cancer and after chemotherapy. Amplification of TCR beta used genomic DNA extracted from peripheral blood. TRB rearrangements spanning V, D and J were amplified using mixed TRB-A/B primers. TCRdb re-called the multiplex PCR reads through MiXCR, storing one row per CDR3 protein. The sample contains 10,000 to 13,000 distinct CDR3 sequences, around 25% of which appear only once. The sequenced sample consisted of blood. The receptors come from a human donor in good health.

The V call is TRBV25-1, the J call TRBJ2-7, with 8 positions matching TRBD2. J was trimmed by 4 bases and V by 4 bases; bases with no gene match: 6. CDR1 is MGHDK, CDR2 SYGVNS, per germline. CDR3 length: 14 residues. For the CDR3, the DNA is TGTGCCAGCAGTGCCGGGAGGGCGGATTACGAGCAGTACTTC. This translates into CASSAGRADYEQYF.

By share of the sample, this clonotype is medium-sized (0.01 to 0.1%). The rearrangement joins TRBV6-5 to TRBJ2-7, with TRBD1 matching over 7 bases. Trimming cost V 10 bases and J 4 bases; bases outside gene matches: 4. The CDR3 has 11 residues. Germline lookup yields CDR1 MNHEY and CDR2 SVGAGI. The CDR3 region has the DNA TGTGCCACCAACAGGGGTTACGAGCAGTACTTC. The encoded protein is CATNRGYEQYF.

By sample fraction, this clonotype is medium-sized. The gene calls are TRBV27 and TRBJ2-7; D possibly uses TRBD1 or TRBD2 (6 bases each). Germline CDR1 and CDR2: MNHEY and SMNVEV (reference sequence). The CDR3 length is 15 residues. V was cut by 3 bases and J by 2 bases, with 14 bases left in between. DNA of the CDR3: TGTGCCAGCAGTTTTGCGAGGGGGGCAGCCTACGAGCAGTACTTC. Translating it yields CASSFARGAAYEQYF.

Concerning this clonotype itself: This may be a read error: a much more frequent sequence differs by one nucleotide. The V call is TRBV19, the J call TRBJ1-6, with TRBD1 identical over 7 bases. The CDR3 is 13 residues long. J was trimmed by 10 bases and V by 5 bases; bases with no gene match: 5. Germline V gene data show CDR1 as LNHDA and CDR2 as SQIVND (reference sequence). CDR3 DNA: TGTGCCAGTAGTGTGACAGGGACGTCACCCCTCCACTTT. It specifies CASSVTGTSPLHF.

This clonotype turned up a few times. The chain uses TRBV7-2 and TRBJ1-5; D uncertain. The V end lost 5 bases, the J end lost 9 bases, and 11 bases lay between the germline ends. The germline gives CDR1 SGHTA, CDR2 FQGNSA. This CDR3 has 12 amino acids. CDR3 DNA sequence: TGTGCCAGCAGCCGGAGCTTTGGGCCCCAGCATTTT. Translation: CASSRSFGPQHF.

In its sample, this clonotype is medium-sized. The chain joins TRBV7-2 to TRBJ2-1; 8 nucleotides line up with TRBD2. This CDR3 has 14 residues. The V gene end was trimmed by 1 base and the J gene end by 6 bases; junction bases not matched to a gene: 2. Germline CDR1 and CDR2: SGHTA and FQGNSA. In DNA, the CDR3 is TGTGCCAGCAGCTTAGTACGGGGGGGCAATGAGCAGTTCTTC. It is translated as CASSLVRGGNEQFF.

This clonotype occurred a few times. The V call is TRBV6-2 or TRBV6-3, the J call TRBJ1-4; a possible D gene is TRBD1 (5 bases). The germline CDR1 and CDR2 sequences are MNHEY and SVGEGT. V lost 1 base to trimming and J lost 8 bases, with 20 bases between them. The CDR3 runs 17 residues. This chain's CDR3 is CASSYYPLGDRREKLFF. CDR3 sequence (DNA): TGTGCCAGCAGTTACTACCCCCTTGGGGACCGCCGGGAAAAACTGTTTTTT.

Only a few counts were recorded for this clonotype. V gene TRBV12-3 or TRBV12-4 combines with J gene TRBJ1-2; perhaps TRBD1 as D (5 bases). The CDR3 totals 16 residues. Between the trimmed V and J ends, which lost 0 bases and 4 bases, there was a span of 15 bases. CDR3 region: CASSLANPLGAYGYTF. The CDR3, as DNA: TGTGCCAGCAGTTTAGCGAATCCCTTAGGGGCCTATGGCTACACCTTC.

In this sample, this clonotype turned up a few times. V and J are TRBV10-2 and TRBJ1-1; tentatively, D is TRBD1 (6 bases). The CDR3 is 15 residues long. V was trimmed by 0 bases and J by 4 bases, leaving 12 bases between them. Germline lookup yields CDR1 WSHSY and CDR2 SAAADI. In DNA form, the CDR3 reads TGCGCCAGCAGTGAGTCGTGGGGGGCTCGCACTGAAGCTTTCTTT. It yields the protein CASSESWGARTEAFF.